Listed below are T cell receptor beta chains from one sample, sequenced in a study of follicular helper T cells after annual influenza vaccination. The repertoire was sequenced with immunoSEQ multiplex PCR; TCRdb's copy has only in-frame clones and lacks some. The repertoire holds some 11,000 clones, nearly 85% seen once, with more than 0.7% in the top ten. This specimen was CXCR5- memory CD4+ T cells sorted from blood, taken 6 weeks after influenza vaccination. The receptors derive from an adult who received the influenza vaccine. The CDR3 runs from the conserved cysteine through the conserved F or W. The order of the fields is V gene, clone size, CDR3 protein. Clone size is not always given. Where it is, it says once, few, many or a class for expanded clones.

>TRBV6-5|.
CASKEDRGNTEAFF
>TRBV30|.
CAWSRGDTRLTDTQYF
>TRBV5-4|.
CASSPGLAGGDTQYF
>TRBV7-9|.
CASSPTQRTGMGANEKLFF
>TRBV5-1|.
CASSAGFLTGNTIYF
>TRBV27|.
CASSSRGLGQPQHF
>TRBV7-2|.
CASSLGAGFDEQFF
>TRBV7-2|.
CASSYGGGANTEAFF
>TRBV5-1|.
CASSLTRQGYEQYF
>TRBV19|.
CASSIWREGYNEQFF
>TRBV27|.
CASSSVAGGPGSYEQYF
>TRBV6-1|.
CASSSRGEQYF
>TRBV7-2|.
CASSSAGDQETQYF
>TRBV19|once
CASSIVSGGWETQYF
>TRBV10-3|once
CAISDFGQANYGYTF
>TRBV10-3|.
CATQAGVGGGYEQFF
>TRBV11-3|.
CASSQGREETQYF
>TRBV7-2|.
CASSLVGGSESYEQYF
>TRBV10-3|.
CASAPGTGESKLFF
>TRBV9|.
CASSVPRGSGGSYNEQFF
>TRBV28|.
CASSTTGSALDEQFF
>TRBV23-1|.
CARDRGRGVMNTEAFF
>TRBV6-4|.
CASSGQYSNQPQHF
>TRBV5-6|.
CASSLYPAVSNEKLFF
>TRBV27|.
CASSPSYRGMNTGELFF
>TRBV6-4|few
CASSPGREGGYTF
>TRBV28|.
CASSLPGTGRGYTF
>TRBV6-5|.
CAISRDRDTEAFF
>TRBV30|.
CAWVKGWSTEAFF
>TRBV30|.
CAWSVFRLAPDLEQFF
>TRBV4-1|.
CASSRLGVVLRNSPLHF
>TRBV11-2|.
CASSSPIRTNEKLFF
>TRBV29-1|.
CSGRTSGGRQETQYF
>TRBV10-1|.
CASSPGQGYEQFF
>TRBV6-6|.
CASSPFDRADETQYF
>TRBV6-1|.
CASSPDRGLQHF
>TRBV18|.
CASSPSGGASPLHF
>TRBV6-6|.
CASSYSRGTYNEQFF
>TRBV6-5|.
CASSRGVYNEQFF
>TRBV9|.
CASSASLSAGGTDTQYF
>TRBV7-2|.
CASSLESGNPSYEQYF
>TRBV7-2|.
CASSLIAGGGDTQYF
>TRBV5-4|.
CASSRPDRGGYTF
>TRBV30|.
CAWSPQTGNTIYF
>TRBV5-1|.
CASSLAGNLGETQYF
>TRBV4-3|.
CASSQVVMGASSGNTIYF
>TRBV18|.
CASSSGQSPTYEQYF
>TRBV5-4|.
CASSPQGLRGYTF
>TRBV18|.
CASSLQGDREQYF